A single sample gave rise to the 13 T cell receptor beta chains below, sequenced in a study of blood T cell repertoires in COVID-19. Assay: immunoSEQ multiplex PCR; the TCRdb copy retains only in-frame clones and omits some. The sample yields roughly 90,000 clones, 89% seen once. Sequencing was carried out using peripheral blood. The receptors were sampled from a woman older than 75 with active COVID-19.

The genes are TRBV6-5 and TRBJ2-7, with 7 bases that match TRBD1. The CDR3 covers 14 residues. V shed 5 bases and J 7 bases; nucleotides not matched to a gene: 11. The germline V gene encodes CDR1 MNHEY and CDR2 SVGAGI. The CDR3 DNA reads TGTGCCAGCAGTAAACAGGGGTTAATTGGGGAGCAGTACTTC. Amino acids: CASSKQGLIGEQYF.

This clone was seen a few times. This rearrangement joins TRBV28 to TRBJ2-1, with TRBD2 matching 9 bases. V shed 6 bases and J 7 bases; nucleotides not matched to a gene: 13. The CDR3 length is 16 residues. CDR1 is MDHEN, CDR2 SYDVKM, per germline. CDR3 nucleotides: TGTGCCAGCAGCGAGGGGCTAGCGGGGACTATTAATGAGCAGTTCTTC. As protein: CASSEGLAGTINEQFF.

This clone was seen more than once but under ten times. The CDR3 bases are TGTGCCAGCAGCTTGGCCGGGACTAGCTTCCTATCCTACGAGCAGTACTTC. Translating it yields CASSLAGTSFLSYEQYF. The chain is built from TRBV5-4 and TRBJ2-7, with 9 positions matching TRBD2. Germline lookup yields CDR1 SGHNT and CDR2 YYREEE (reference sequence). The CDR3 has 17 amino acids. The V and J ends lost 0 bases and 1 base, in that order; junction bases with no gene match: 8. The whole variable domain, remainder taken from reference TRBV5-4 and TRBJ2-7, is ETGVTQSPTHLIKTRGQQVTLRCSSQSGHNTVSWYQQALGQGPQFIFQYYREEENGRGNFPPRFSGLQFPNYSSELNVNALELDDSALYLCASSLAGTSFLSYEQYFGPGTRLTVT.

The chain combines TRBV28 with TRBJ2-7; TRBD2 agrees at 8 bases. CDR1 is MDHEN and CDR2 is SYDVKM in the germline V gene. There are 15 residues in the CDR3. V lost 4 bases, J lost 6 bases, and 11 bases stayed unmatched. CDR3 sequence (DNA): TGTGCCAGCAGTTCCCTGAGCGGGAGTGACCTCGAGCAGTACTTC. It specifies CASSSLSGSDLEQYF. The full variable domain, its missing parts supplied by reference TRBV28 and TRBJ2-7, is DVKVTQSSRYLVKRTGEKVFLECVQDMDHENMFWYRQDPGLGLRLIYFSYDVKMKEKGDIPEGYSVSREKKERFSLILESASTNQTSMYLCASSSLSGSDLEQYFGPGTRLTVT.

The chain employs TRBV5-4 and TRBJ2-7, with a weak D call TRBD2 (5 bases). The CDR3 runs to 12 residues. V was cut by 3 bases and J by 7 bases, with 11 bases left in between. Germline CDR1 is SGHNT and CDR2 is YYREEE (reference sequence). This CDR3 reads CASSWTGEEQYF. CDR3 coding DNA: TGTGCCAGCAGCTGGACTGGTGAAGAGCAGTACTTC.

The rearrangement links TRBV11-1 to TRBJ2-7; 10 bases fit TRBD2. CDR1 SGHAT and CDR2 FQDESV come from the germline V gene (reference sequence). The V gene end was trimmed by 2 bases and the J gene end by 3 bases; junction bases not matched to a gene: 7. The CDR3 extends over 16 amino acids. As DNA, the CDR3 is TGTGCCAGCAGCTTAAGAGGGGCTAGCGGGAGCTACGAGCAGTACTTC. As protein: CASSLRGASGSYEQYF. Full variable domain (outside the CDR3, taken from reference TRBV11-1 and TRBJ2-7): EAEVAQSPRYKITEKSQAVAFWCDPISGHATLYWYRQILGQGPELLVQFQDESVVDDSQLPKDRFSAERLKGVDSTLKIQPAELGDSAMYLCASSLRGASGSYEQYFGPGTRLTVT.

In this sample, this clone turned up once. The rearrangement links TRBV7-3 to TRBJ2-7; D not certain. Trimming took off 7 bases at V and 0 bases at J, with 25 bases between the two ends. Germline lookup yields CDR1 SGHTA and CDR2 FQGTGA. The CDR3 has 18 residues. In DNA form, the CDR3 reads TGTGCCAGCACCCTCGACATCCGCCGCTGCCGTGTCTCCTACGAGCAGTACTTC. Translation: CASTLDIRRCRVSYEQYF.

The rearrangement joins TRBV6-2 or TRBV6-3 to TRBJ2-1, with 15 bases fitting TRBD2. Unmatched junction bases numbered 6, after V lost 5 bases and J lost 10 bases. CDR1 MNHEY and CDR2 SVGEGT come from the germline V gene. The CDR3 has 15 amino acids. The CDR3 region has the DNA TGTGCCAGCAGTCCGCTTGGGACTAGCGGGAGGGAGCAGTTCTTC. It is translated as CASSPLGTSGREQFF.

The J gene is TRBJ1-2, the V gene TRBV28; the D gene is possibly TRBD1 (5 bases). The length of the CDR3 is 13 residues. Trimming removed 6 bases from V and 2 bases from J, with 10 bases in between. The germline V gene encodes CDR1 MDHEN and CDR2 SYDVKM. CDR3 nucleotides: TGTGCCAGCAGGGAGGGGCAGAACTATGGCTACACCTTC. Amino acids: CASREGQNYGYTF.

The rearrangement joins TRBV19 to TRBJ2-1, with a weak D call TRBD1 (6 bases). Germline CDR1 and CDR2: LNHDA and SQIVND (reference sequence). This CDR3 spans 15 amino acids. Trimming removed 8 bases from V and 0 bases from J, with 14 bases in between. This chain's CDR3 is CASSIQGSSYNEQFF. CDR3 nucleotide sequence: TGTGCCAGTTCAATACAGGGTAGCTCCTACAATGAGCAGTTCTTC.

The chain recombines TRBV5-4 with TRBJ2-2, with 7 bases fitting TRBD2. CDR1 is SGHNT and CDR2 is YYREEE in the germline V gene (reference sequence). The J segment lost 7 bases and the V segment lost 4 bases, leaving 13 bases of the junction unmatched. The CDR3 runs 16 residues. CDR3 DNA: TGTGCCAGCAGCCGCCCCACAAGCGGGACTGTCGGGGAGCTGTTTTTT. The encoded protein is CASSRPTSGTVGELFF.

The chain joins TRBV5-1 to TRBJ2-7; 7 bases fit TRBD2. Germline V CDR1 and CDR2: SGHRS, YFSETQ. This CDR3 spans 14 amino acids. V lost 4 bases and J lost 3; bases outside the gene matches: 7. As DNA, the CDR3 is TGCGCCAGCAGCCGCCAGGGAGGGTTCTACGAGCAGTACTTC. This sequence encodes CASSRQGGFYEQYF.

The CDR3 region is CASSAGAPGETQYF. The CDR3 bases are TGTGCCAGCTCCGCAGGGGCCCCAGGGGAGACCCAGTACTTC. J is TRBJ2-5 and V is TRBV18; a weak D match, TRBD1 (6 bases). Germline lookup yields CDR1 KGHSH and CDR2 LQKENI. The CDR3 sequence is 14 residues long. The V end was cut by 6 bases, the J end by 5 bases, with 16 bases between.